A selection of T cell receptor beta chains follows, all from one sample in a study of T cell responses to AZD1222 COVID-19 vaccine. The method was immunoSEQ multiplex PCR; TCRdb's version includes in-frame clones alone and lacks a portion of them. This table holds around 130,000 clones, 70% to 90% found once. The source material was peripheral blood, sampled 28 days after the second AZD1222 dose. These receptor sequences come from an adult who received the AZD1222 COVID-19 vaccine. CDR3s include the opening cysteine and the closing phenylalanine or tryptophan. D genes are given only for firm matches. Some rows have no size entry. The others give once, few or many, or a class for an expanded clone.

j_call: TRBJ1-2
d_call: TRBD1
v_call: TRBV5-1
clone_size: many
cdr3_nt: TGCGCCAGCAGCTACCGGGACAGGGAACCGTCTAACTATGGCTACACCTTC
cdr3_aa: CASSYRDREPSNYGYTF

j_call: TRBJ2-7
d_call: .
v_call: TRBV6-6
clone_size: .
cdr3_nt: TGTGCCAGCAGTTACCCGGAAGGGCAGTACTTC
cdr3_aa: CASSYPEGQYF

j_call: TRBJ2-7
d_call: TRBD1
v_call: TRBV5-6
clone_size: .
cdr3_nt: TGTGCCAGCAGCTCCCTTGGGACAGCTGGAAAGCAGTACTTC
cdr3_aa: CASSSLGTAGKQYF

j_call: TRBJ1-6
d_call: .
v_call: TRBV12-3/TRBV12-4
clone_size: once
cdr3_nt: TGTGCCAGCAGTTTATCTCCGGGGTCACCCCTCCACTTT
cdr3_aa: CASSLSPGSPLHF

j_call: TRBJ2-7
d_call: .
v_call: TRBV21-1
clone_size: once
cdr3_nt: TGTGCCAGCACCCCCGGGGCAGGTGGCTACGAGCAGTACTTC
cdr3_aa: CASTPGAGGYEQYF

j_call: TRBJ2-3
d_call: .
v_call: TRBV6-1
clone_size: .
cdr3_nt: TGTGCCAGCAGTGAAGCCAAGAAAGATACGCAGTATTTT
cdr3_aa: CASSEAKKDTQYF

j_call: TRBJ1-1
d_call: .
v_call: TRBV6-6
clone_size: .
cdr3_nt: TGTGCCAGCAGTTACTCGGGGGCGTCGGCTTTCTTT
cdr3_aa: CASSYSGASAFF

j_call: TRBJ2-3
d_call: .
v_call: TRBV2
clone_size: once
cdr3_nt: TGTGCCAGCAGCGCAGCTTGGAGGGGGCAGTTACGGGATACGCAGTATTTT
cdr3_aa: CASSAAWRGQLRDTQYF

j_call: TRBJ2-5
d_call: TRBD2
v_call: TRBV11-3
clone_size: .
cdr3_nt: TGTGCCAGCAGCCCAGGACTAGCGGGGGGGCACGAGACCCAGTACTTC
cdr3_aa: CASSPGLAGGHETQYF

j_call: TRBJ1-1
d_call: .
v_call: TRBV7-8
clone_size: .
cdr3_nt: TGTGCCAGCAGCTCGGGATTCCGGACCGAAGCTTTCTTT
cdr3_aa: CASSSGFRTEAFF

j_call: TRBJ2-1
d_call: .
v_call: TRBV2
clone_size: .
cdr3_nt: TGTGCCGGGGGGGGGCCCGGTGAGCAGTTCTTC
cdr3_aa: CAGGGPGEQFF

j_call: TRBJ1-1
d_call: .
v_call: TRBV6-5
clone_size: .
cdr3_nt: TGTGCCAGCAGTTTCAGGGGAGGTAGCACTGAAGCTTTCTTT
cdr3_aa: CASSFRGGSTEAFF

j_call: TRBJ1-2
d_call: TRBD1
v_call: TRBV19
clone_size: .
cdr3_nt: TGTGCCAGTAGTATAGATCTATCGGCAGGGGGCTCGTATGGCTACACCTTC
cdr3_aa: CASSIDLSAGGSYGYTF

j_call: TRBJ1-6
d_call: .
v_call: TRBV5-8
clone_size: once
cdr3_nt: TGTGCCAGCAGCCACGGGGGGGGCTCCTATAATTCACCCCTCCACTTT
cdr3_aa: CASSHGGGSYNSPLHF

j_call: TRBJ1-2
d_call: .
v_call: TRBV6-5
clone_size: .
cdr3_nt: TGTGCCAGCAGTCTAGTCAGGGCGGCCTATGGCTACACCTTC
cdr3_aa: CASSLVRAAYGYTF

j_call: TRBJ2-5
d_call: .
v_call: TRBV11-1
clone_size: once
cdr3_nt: TGTGCCAGCAGCTTACCAGGAAAAGAGACCCAGTACTTC
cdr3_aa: CASSLPGKETQYF

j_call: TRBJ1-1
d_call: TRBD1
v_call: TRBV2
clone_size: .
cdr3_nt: TGTGCCAGCAGGGGGACAGCCGGTAACACTGAAGCTTTCTTT
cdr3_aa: CASRGTAGNTEAFF

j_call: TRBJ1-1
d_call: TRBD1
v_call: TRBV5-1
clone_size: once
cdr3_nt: TGCGCCAGCAGCTGGACAGGAGAAACTGAAGCTTTCTTT
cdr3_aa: CASSWTGETEAFF

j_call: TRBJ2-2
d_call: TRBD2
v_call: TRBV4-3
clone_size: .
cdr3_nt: TGCGCCAGCAGCCAGTTACTAGCGGGGGGAAACACCGGGGAGCTGTTTTTT
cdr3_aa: CASSQLLAGGNTGELFF

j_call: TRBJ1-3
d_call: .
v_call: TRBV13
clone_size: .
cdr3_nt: TGTGCCAGCAGCTTAGGCAGGCCTGGAAACACCATATATTTT
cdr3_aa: CASSLGRPGNTIYF

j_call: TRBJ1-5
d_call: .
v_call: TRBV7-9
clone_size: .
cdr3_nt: TGTGCCAGCAGCTTAGTGATTGCAGGGGAGAGCAATCAGCCCCAGCATTTT
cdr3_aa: CASSLVIAGESNQPQHF

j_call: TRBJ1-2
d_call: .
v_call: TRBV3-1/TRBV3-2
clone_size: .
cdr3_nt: TGTGCCAGCAGCCGGGGTTTAGCTAACTATGGCTACACCTTC
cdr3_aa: CASSRGLANYGYTF

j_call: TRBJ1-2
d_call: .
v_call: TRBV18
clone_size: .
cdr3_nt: TGTGCCAGCTCACCACCAGGGTTAAACTATGGCTACACCTTC
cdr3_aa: CASSPPGLNYGYTF

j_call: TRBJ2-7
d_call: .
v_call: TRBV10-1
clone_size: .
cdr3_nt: TGCGCCAGCACTCGGGACACCGTCTACGAGCAGTACTTC
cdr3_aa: CASTRDTVYEQYF

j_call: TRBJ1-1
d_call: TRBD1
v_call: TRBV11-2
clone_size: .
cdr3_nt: TGTGCCACCCTCCAGGGGGTGAACACTGAAGCTTTCTTT
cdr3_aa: CATLQGVNTEAFF

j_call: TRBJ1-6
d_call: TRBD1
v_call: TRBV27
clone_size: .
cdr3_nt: TGTGCCAGCAGAACCCTGGACAGGGTGGATTCACCCCTCCACTTT
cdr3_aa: CASRTLDRVDSPLHF

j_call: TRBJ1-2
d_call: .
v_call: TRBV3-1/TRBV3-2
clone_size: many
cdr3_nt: TGTGCCAGCAGCCAACTGGCCTGGGGTGGCTACACCTTC
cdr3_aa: CASSQLAWGGYTF

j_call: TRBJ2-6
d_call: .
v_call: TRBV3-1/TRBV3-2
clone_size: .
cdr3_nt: TGTGCAGAAGCTGGGGCCAACGTCCTGACTTTC
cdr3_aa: CAEAGANVLTF

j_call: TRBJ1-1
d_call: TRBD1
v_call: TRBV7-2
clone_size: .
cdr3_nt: TGTGCCAGCAGCTTAGTTTACAGGGGAGGAACTGAAGCTTTCTTT
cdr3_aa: CASSLVYRGGTEAFF

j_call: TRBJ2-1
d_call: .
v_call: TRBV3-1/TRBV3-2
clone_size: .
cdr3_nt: TGTGCCAGCAGCCAAGATGGCGTCTACAGCTCCTACAATGAGCAGTTCTTC
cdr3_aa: CASSQDGVYSSYNEQFF

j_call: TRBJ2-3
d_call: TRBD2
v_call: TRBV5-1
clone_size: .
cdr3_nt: TGCGCCAGCAGTGGCGGGGGGAGTGGCACAGATACGCAGTATTTT
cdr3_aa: CASSGGGSGTDTQYF

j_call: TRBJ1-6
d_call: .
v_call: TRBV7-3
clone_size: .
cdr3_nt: TGTGCCAGCAGCTTAACAGAACGTTCACCCCTCCACTTT
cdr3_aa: CASSLTERSPLHF

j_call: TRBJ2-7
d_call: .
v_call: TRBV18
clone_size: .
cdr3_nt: TGTGCCAGCTCACTAGGAAGTGGGGGCGGAAACTACGAGCAGTACTTC
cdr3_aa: CASSLGSGGGNYEQYF

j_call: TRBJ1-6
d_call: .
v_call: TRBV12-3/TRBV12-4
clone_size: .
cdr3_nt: TGTGCCAGCGGCGTCCATAATTCACCCCTCCACTTT
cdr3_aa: CASGVHNSPLHF

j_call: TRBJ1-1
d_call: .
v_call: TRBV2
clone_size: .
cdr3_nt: TGTGCCAGCAGTGAAGCGCTCAGGAACACTGAAGCTTTCTTT
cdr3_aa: CASSEALRNTEAFF

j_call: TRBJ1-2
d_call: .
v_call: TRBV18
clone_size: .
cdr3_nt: TGTGCCAGCTCACCACGGCAAGGTCCCTATGGCTACACCTTC
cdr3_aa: CASSPRQGPYGYTF

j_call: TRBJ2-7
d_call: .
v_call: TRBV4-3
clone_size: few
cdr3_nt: TGCGCCAGCAGCCAACTCCCAGGGGACCTACAGTACTTC
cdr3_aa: CASSQLPGDLQYF

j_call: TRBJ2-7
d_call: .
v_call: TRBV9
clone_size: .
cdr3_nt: TGTGCCAGCAGCGATGACAGTGACTACGAGCAGTACTTC
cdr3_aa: CASSDDSDYEQYF

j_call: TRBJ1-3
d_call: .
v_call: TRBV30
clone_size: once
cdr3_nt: TGTGCCTGGAGCCCCGTTGGAAACACCATATATTTT
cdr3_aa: CAWSPVGNTIYF

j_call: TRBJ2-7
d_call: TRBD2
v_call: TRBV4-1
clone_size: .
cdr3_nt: TGCGCCAGCAGCCTTCGGGACCCCGGGGGGTACGAGCAGTACTTC
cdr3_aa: CASSLRDPGGYEQYF

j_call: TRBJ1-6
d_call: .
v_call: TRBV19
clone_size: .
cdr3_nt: TGTGCCAGTAGTACGACCTTTACGAATTCACCCCTCCACTTT
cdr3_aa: CASSTTFTNSPLHF

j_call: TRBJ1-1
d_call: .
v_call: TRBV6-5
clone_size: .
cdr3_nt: TGTGCCAGCAGTTACACCTCGTATAACACTGAAGCTTTCTTT
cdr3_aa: CASSYTSYNTEAFF

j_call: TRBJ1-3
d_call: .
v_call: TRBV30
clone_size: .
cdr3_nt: TGTGCCTGGAGTGTTGTAAACACCATATATTTT
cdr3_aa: CAWSVVNTIYF

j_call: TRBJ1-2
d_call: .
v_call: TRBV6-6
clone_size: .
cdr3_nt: TGTGCCAGCAGTTACAAGGCCAGCGCCCATGGCTACACCTTC
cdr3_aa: CASSYKASAHGYTF

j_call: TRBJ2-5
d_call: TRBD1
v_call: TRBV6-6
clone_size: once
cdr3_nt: TGTGCCAGCAGCCGACAGGGGAACCAAGAGACCCAGTACTTC
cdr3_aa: CASSRQGNQETQYF

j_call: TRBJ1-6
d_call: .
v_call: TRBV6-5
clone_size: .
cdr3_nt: TGTGCCAGCAGGGGGGAAATAAGGGGATCACCCCTCCACTTT
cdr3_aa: CASRGEIRGSPLHF

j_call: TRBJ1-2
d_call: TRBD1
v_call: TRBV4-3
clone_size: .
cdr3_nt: TGCGCCAGCAGCCAAGCGGACAGGGTTGTCGGCTATGGCTACACCTTC
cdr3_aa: CASSQADRVVGYGYTF

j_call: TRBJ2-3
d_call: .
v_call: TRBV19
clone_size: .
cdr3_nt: TGTGCCAGTAGTATCGGTCTGGGAAAGGGTACAGATACGCAGTATTTT
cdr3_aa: CASSIGLGKGTDTQYF

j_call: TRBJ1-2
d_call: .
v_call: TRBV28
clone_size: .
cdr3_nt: TGTGCCAGCAGTTTAACCCAATCATTAGGGTCTGGCTACACCTTC
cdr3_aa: CASSLTQSLGSGYTF

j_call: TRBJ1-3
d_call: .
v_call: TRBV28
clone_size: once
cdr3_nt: TGTGCCAGCACCTTAACTGGAAACACCATATATTTT
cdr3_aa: CASTLTGNTIYF